This T cell receptor (beta chain) was sequenced during a study of regulatory T cells in long-lasting Graves disease. Time point in this sample: newly diagnosed GD, antithyroid drugs for less than 3 months. Extracted RNA from PBMCs served as the source of the TCR library. The CDR3 runs 15 residues. The V and J ends lost 3 bases and 1 base respectively, with 12 bases between them. CDR1 and CDR2 from the germline V gene are LNHDA and SQIVND (reference sequence). Investigators prepared the TCR beta libraries by applying iRepertoire HTBI primers and Arm-PCR of CDR3 regions. TCRdb redid the calling of the multiplex PCR reads with MiXCR, one entry per CDR3 protein. Of roughly 380,000 distinct CDR3 sequences in the sample, roughly 16% were seen once.

The TCR sequence derives from a female donor with Graves disease. The specimen comprised peripheral blood mononuclear cells (PBMCs), sampled at new diagnosis, from a patient treated with antithyroid drugs. V gene TRBV19 combines with J gene TRBJ1-1; no clear D. In DNA form, the CDR3 reads TGTGCCAGTAGTATTCCTCGACGGGGGAACACTGAAGCTTTCTTT. This codes for CASSIPRRGNTEAFF.